One sample yielded the 10 T cell receptor beta chains listed below, sequenced in a study of T cell responses to AZD1222 COVID-19 vaccine. TCRdb's copy holds only in-frame clones and misses some; the assay was immunoSEQ multiplex PCR. In the table there are 120,000 or so clones, roughly 90% of which are singletons. The sequencing used peripheral blood, collected 28 days after the second AZD1222 dose. The receptors come from an adult who received the AZD1222 COVID-19 vaccine.

The V and J genes are TRBV5-8 and TRBJ1-1; 10 bases agree with TRBD1. V lost 4 bases to trimming and J lost 11 bases; unmatched junction nucleotides: 14. The CDR3 runs 15 residues. Per germline, CDR1 SGHTS and CDR2 YDEGEE. CDR3 protein: CASSHSFGTGDRAFF. The CDR3 region has the DNA TGTGCCAGCAGCCATTCATTCGGGACAGGGGACAGGGCTTTCTTT.

The chain recombines TRBV27 with TRBJ1-6, with D maybe TRBD1 (6 bases). V was cut by 5 bases and J by 10 bases, with 12 bases left in between. This CDR3 is 13 amino acids long. Looked up from germline, CDR1 is MNHEY and CDR2 is SMNVEV (reference sequence). Here the CDR3 DNA reads TGTGCCAGCAGTCCCACAGGGAACTCACCCCTCCACTTT. Residues: CASSPTGNSPLHF.

This clone was seen a handful of times. The chain carries TRBV2 and TRBJ2-7; D not certain. The germline V and J ends were trimmed by 8 bases and 3 bases, with 8 bases remaining between them. The V gene's germline CDR1 is SNHLY and CDR2 FYNNEI. The CDR3 runs to 11 residues. The CDR3 sequence: CASDRDYEQYF. In DNA, the CDR3 is TGTGCCAGCGATAGGGACTACGAGCAGTACTTC. The variable domain in full, with the rest retrieved from reference TRBV2 and TRBJ2-7, is EPEVTQTPSHQVTQMGQEVILRCVPISNHLYFYWYRQILGQKVEFLVSFYNNEISEKSEIFDDQFSVERPDGSNFTLKIRSTKLEDSAMYFCASDRDYEQYFGPGTRLTVT.

The V call is TRBV27, the J call TRBJ2-7, with D perhaps TRBD2 (6 bases). The CDR3 runs 14 residues. From germline, CDR1 is MNHEY and CDR2 SMNVEV (reference sequence). V lost 3 bases and J lost 2, with 11 bases in between. The CDR3 coding sequence is TGTGCCAGCAGTTTCGGGACGGGAGCCTACGAGCAGTACTTC. Protein sequence: CASSFGTGAYEQYF.

For this clone: The limits of the CDR3 on the DNA are not certain, so only TCRdb's listed CDR3 is given. The J gene is TRBJ2-7, the V gene TRBV27; TRBD1, the table's D call, was not compared with the DNA. The germline CDR1 and CDR2 sequences are MNHEY and SMNVEV (reference sequence). The CDR3 contains 15 residues when both ends are counted. The CDR3 loop is CASSLAQARTYEQYF.

This chain connects TRBV9 to TRBJ2-5, with TRBD2 identical over 8 bases. V shed 4 bases, J shed 8 bases, and the junction held 13 bases outside the gene matches. Germline V lookup: CDR1 SGDLS, CDR2 YYNGEE. The CDR3 contains 15 residues. The CDR3 bases are TGTGCCAGCAGCCCGAGCCCGGGACTAGGGGGAACCCAGTACTTC. Amino acid sequence: CASSPSPGLGGTQYF.

A single count supports this clone. The chain carries TRBV4-3 and TRBJ1-4; 7 bases are a match to TRBD1. Germline values: CDR1 LGHNA, CDR2 YSLEER. V lost 1 base to trimming and J lost 7 bases; unmatched junction nucleotides: 6. This CDR3 is built from 15 residues. This chain's CDR3 is CASSQGGGAGEKLFF. For the CDR3, the DNA is TGCGCCAGCAGCCAAGGAGGGGGCGCCGGTGAAAAACTGTTTTTT.

V is TRBV11-2 and J is TRBJ2-7; TRBD2 matches 8 bases. The CDR3 has 14 amino acids. Trimming removed 10 bases from V and 3 bases from J; junction bases left unmatched: 11. The V gene's germline CDR1 is SGHAT and CDR2 FQNNGV. The CDR3 region has the DNA TGTGCCATCGCCGGGGGTAGCGGGATCTACGAGCAGTACTTC. This gives the protein CAIAGGSGIYEQYF.

The chain carries TRBV2 and TRBJ2-2; 9 nucleotides align to TRBD2. CDR1 is SNHLY, CDR2 FYNNEI, per germline. With 5 bases clipped from V and 4 bases from J, the junction kept 8 bases outside the gene matches. CDR3 length: 16 residues. The chain's CDR3 is CASSPFWREGTGELFF. The CDR3 nucleotides are TGTGCCAGCAGTCCCTTTTGGCGGGAGGGCACCGGGGAGCTGTTTTTT. Complete variable domain (other parts from reference TRBV2 and TRBJ2-2): EPEVTQTPSHQVTQMGQEVILRCVPISNHLYFYWYRQILGQKVEFLVSFYNNEISEKSEIFDDQFSVERPDGSNFTLKIRSTKLEDSAMYFCASSPFWREGTGELFFGEGSRLTVL.

This chain joins TRBV3-1 (or the pseudogene TRBV3-2) and TRBJ2-1; weak D call: TRBD1 (5 bases). The CDR3 extends over 19 amino acids. V lost 0 bases, J lost 7 bases, and 25 bases lay in between. Germline values: CDR1 LGHDT, CDR2 YNNKEL (reference sequence). The CDR3 DNA sequence: TGTGCCAGCAGCCAAGAGTTTGGGCAGGGCTTTGGTAGTCCAAATGAGCAGTTCTTC. Translated, it gives CASSQEFGQGFGSPNEQFF.